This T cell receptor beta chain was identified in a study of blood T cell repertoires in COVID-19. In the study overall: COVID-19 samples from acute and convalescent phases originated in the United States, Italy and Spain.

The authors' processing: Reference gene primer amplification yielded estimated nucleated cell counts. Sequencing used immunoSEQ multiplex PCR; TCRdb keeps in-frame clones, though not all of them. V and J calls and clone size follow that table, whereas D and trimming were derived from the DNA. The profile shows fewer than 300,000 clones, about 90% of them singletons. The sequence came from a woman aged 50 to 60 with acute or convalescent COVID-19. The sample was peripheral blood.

CDR3 region: CASSLGANEKLFF. The CDR3 DNA reads TGTGCCAGCAGCCTCGGGGCTAATGAAAAACTGTTTTTT. The chain uses TRBV9 and TRBJ1-4; D call uncertain. The V gene's germline CDR1 is SGDLS and CDR2 YYNGEE. V shed 4 bases and J shed 3 bases, with 7 bases lying between them. This CDR3 region has 13 residues.